This TCR beta chain originates from a study of blood T cells in healthy people across ages. General observations from the study: Per-million-T-cell TCR beta diversity fell roughly linearly with age.

Healthy Caucasian individuals from Russia aged about 6 to 100 served as donors. The use of a sample-barcoded 5' primer and a J-beta primer mix characterized a second PCR of roughly 6 to 12 cycles. TCRdb used MiXCR to reprocess the 5' RACE reads, holding one entry per CDR3 protein. Of almost 1 million distinct CDR3 sequences in the sample, roughly 51% were seen once. CDR3 length equals 16 residues. Germline CDR1 SGHTA, CDR2 FQGNSA. The germline V and J ends were trimmed by 7 bases and 4 bases, with 23 bases remaining between them. This clonotype was seen a few times. Its antigen remains unknown. J is TRBJ2-7 and V is TRBV7-2; maybe TRBD2 (5 bases). The sample consisted of blood. This receptor was taken from a woman aged 60-75 years in good health. This chain's CDR3 is CASIPRVGEYWYEQYF. CDR3 DNA sequence: TGTGCCAGCATCCCACGGGTTGGGGAGTACTGGTACGAGCAGTACTTC.